Listed below are T cell receptor beta chains from one sample, sequenced in a study of cytotoxic CD8 clonotypes in ibrutinib-treated CLL. Data came from immunoSEQ multiplex PCR; TCRdb stores just in-frame clones and leaves some out. Found here are about 24,000 clones, 70% to 75% of them singletons; the top ten hold about half. Sequencing used PBMCs, obtained after 12 months of ibrutinib treatment. Every receptor here comes from a human donor with chronic lymphocytic leukemia. Each CDR3 is given with its conserved first and last residue. A D gene is named only where the DNA matches it firmly. Some rows have no size entry. The others give once, few or many, or a class for an expanded clone.

clone_size: .
v_call: TRBV6-6
j_call: TRBJ1-5
d_call: .
cdr3_aa: CASSSVGAGNQPQHF
cdr3_nt: TGTGCCAGCAGTTCTGTGGGGGCGGGTAATCAGCCCCAGCATTTT

clone_size: few
v_call: TRBV2
j_call: TRBJ1-4
d_call: .
cdr3_aa: CASSHPTRLQLFF
cdr3_nt: TGTGCCAGCAGTCACCCGACAAGGCTCCAGCTGTTTTTT

clone_size: .
v_call: TRBV5-6
j_call: TRBJ2-7
d_call: .
cdr3_aa: CASSLRWGGQASSYEQYF
cdr3_nt: TGTGCCAGCAGCTTAAGGTGGGGGGGGCAGGCTAGCTCCTACGAGCAGTACTTC

clone_size: .
v_call: TRBV19
j_call: TRBJ2-1
d_call: .
cdr3_aa: CASSAQGIGSYNEQFF
cdr3_nt: TGTGCCAGTAGTGCTCAGGGTATAGGTTCCTACAATGAGCAGTTCTTC

clone_size: .
v_call: TRBV19
j_call: TRBJ2-7
d_call: .
cdr3_aa: CASMSPGSYEQYF
cdr3_nt: TGTGCCAGTATGAGCCCGGGCTCCTACGAGCAGTACTTC

clone_size: .
v_call: TRBV20-1
j_call: TRBJ2-3
d_call: .
cdr3_aa: CSASIPDTQYF
cdr3_nt: TGCAGTGCTAGTATTCCAGATACGCAGTATTTT

clone_size: .
v_call: TRBV2
j_call: TRBJ1-4
d_call: .
cdr3_aa: CASSEVSLAGEKLFF
cdr3_nt: TGTGCCAGCAGTGAAGTCTCCCTCGCGGGGGAAAAACTGTTTTTT

clone_size: .
v_call: TRBV19
j_call: TRBJ1-1
d_call: .
cdr3_aa: CASSRAGQRTEAFF
cdr3_nt: TGTGCCAGTAGTCGGGCGGGTCAGCGGACTGAAGCTTTCTTT

clone_size: .
v_call: TRBV6-4
j_call: TRBJ1-2
d_call: TRBD1
cdr3_aa: CASSFGQGNYGYTF
cdr3_nt: TGTGCCAGCAGCTTCGGACAGGGGAACTATGGCTACACCTTC

clone_size: .
v_call: TRBV7-3
j_call: TRBJ2-3
d_call: .
cdr3_aa: CASSPRPGGADTQYF
cdr3_nt: TGTGCCAGCAGCCCCAGGCCAGGGGGGGCAGATACGCAGTATTTT

clone_size: .
v_call: TRBV5-1
j_call: TRBJ2-7
d_call: .
cdr3_aa: CASRVDSTSSYEQYF
cdr3_nt: TGCGCCAGCAGAGTTGACAGTACGAGCTCCTACGAGCAGTACTTC

clone_size: .
v_call: TRBV11-1
j_call: TRBJ2-5
d_call: TRBD1
cdr3_aa: CASSSWTGRDQETQYF
cdr3_nt: TGTGCCAGCAGCTCCTGGACAGGGAGAGACCAAGAGACCCAGTACTTC

clone_size: .
v_call: TRBV6-5
j_call: TRBJ2-7
d_call: .
cdr3_aa: CASTAAPGYEQYF
cdr3_nt: TGTGCCAGCACGGCGGCCCCAGGCTACGAGCAGTACTTC

clone_size: .
v_call: TRBV6-1
j_call: TRBJ2-1
d_call: TRBD1
cdr3_aa: CASRQGAGNEQFF
cdr3_nt: TGTGCCAGCCGACAGGGGGCGGGGAATGAGCAGTTCTTC

clone_size: few
v_call: TRBV5-4
j_call: TRBJ1-2
d_call: .
cdr3_aa: CASSDNGQLSYGYTF
cdr3_nt: TGTGCCAGCAGCGATAACGGACAGCTAAGCTATGGCTACACCTTC

clone_size: .
v_call: TRBV11-2
j_call: TRBJ1-2
d_call: .
cdr3_aa: CASRGANYGYTF
cdr3_nt: TGTGCCAGCAGGGGGGCTAACTATGGCTACACCTTC

clone_size: .
v_call: TRBV28
j_call: TRBJ2-7
d_call: .
cdr3_aa: CASSMSENSKNPQPYEQYF
cdr3_nt: TGTGCCAGCAGTATGAGTGAAAACAGTAAGAACCCTCAACCCTACGAGCAGTACTTC

clone_size: .
v_call: TRBV5-1
j_call: TRBJ1-2
d_call: .
cdr3_aa: CASSRSGTDNYTF
cdr3_nt: TGCGCCAGCAGCCGTAGCGGGACGGACAACTACACCTTC

clone_size: .
v_call: TRBV7-2
j_call: TRBJ2-7
d_call: .
cdr3_aa: CASSLDHRSSYEQYF
cdr3_nt: TGTGCCAGCAGCTTAGATCACAGAAGCTCCTACGAGCAGTACTTC

clone_size: .
v_call: TRBV7-9
j_call: TRBJ1-1
d_call: .
cdr3_aa: CASSLSSGGEAFF
cdr3_nt: TGTGCCAGCAGCTTATCCTCCGGGGGTGAAGCTTTCTTT

clone_size: .
v_call: TRBV7-3
j_call: TRBJ1-4
d_call: TRBD1
cdr3_aa: CASSPDRGGKLFF
cdr3_nt: TGTGCCAGCAGCCCAGACAGGGGGGGAAAACTGTTTTTT

clone_size: .
v_call: TRBV30
j_call: TRBJ2-1
d_call: TRBD1
cdr3_aa: CAWRGTGVLYNEQFF
cdr3_nt: TGTGCCTGGAGGGGGACAGGGGTTCTCTACAATGAGCAGTTCTTC

clone_size: .
v_call: TRBV28
j_call: TRBJ1-3
d_call: TRBD1
cdr3_aa: CASSTRDSYSGNTIYF
cdr3_nt: TGTGCCAGCAGTACCCGGGACAGCTACTCTGGAAACACCATATATTTT

clone_size: once
v_call: TRBV6-5
j_call: TRBJ1-2
d_call: .
cdr3_aa: CASSPRAYGYTF
cdr3_nt: TGTGCCAGCAGTCCCCGTGCCTATGGCTACACCTTC

clone_size: .
v_call: TRBV6-5
j_call: TRBJ2-7
d_call: .
cdr3_aa: CASSYWLDEGLEQYF
cdr3_nt: TGTGCCAGCAGTTACTGGCTCGACGAGGGCCTCGAGCAGTACTTC

clone_size: .
v_call: TRBV11-3
j_call: TRBJ1-3
d_call: .
cdr3_aa: CASSLGGTGNTIYF
cdr3_nt: TGTGCCAGCAGCTTAGGAGGGACTGGAAACACCATATATTTT

clone_size: few
v_call: TRBV5-1
j_call: TRBJ1-1
d_call: .
cdr3_aa: CASSLDRGGVQTVF
cdr3_nt: TGCGCCAGCAGCTTGGATAGGGGTGGGGTACAAACTGTCTTT

clone_size: few
v_call: TRBV6-5
j_call: TRBJ2-7
d_call: TRBD1
cdr3_aa: CASSSTGGGGNEQYF
cdr3_nt: TGTGCCAGCAGTTCGACAGGGGGCGGGGGGAACGAGCAGTACTTC

clone_size: .
v_call: TRBV11-2
j_call: TRBJ2-7
d_call: .
cdr3_aa: CASSPRARAGRGEQYF
cdr3_nt: TGTGCCAGCAGCCCGCGCGCGAGGGCAGGGCGAGGCGAGCAGTACTTC

clone_size: few
v_call: TRBV4-1
j_call: TRBJ2-4
d_call: .
cdr3_aa: CASSQDRDNQNIQYF
cdr3_nt: TGCGCCAGCAGCCAAGACAGGGACAACCAAAACATTCAGTACTTC

clone_size: .
v_call: TRBV6-1
j_call: TRBJ1-5
d_call: .
cdr3_aa: CASSDLGTQPQHF
cdr3_nt: TGTGCCAGCAGTGATCTCGGGACTCAGCCCCAGCATTTT

clone_size: .
v_call: TRBV25-1
j_call: TRBJ2-7
d_call: .
cdr3_aa: CASSGTQGIIYEQYF
cdr3_nt: TGTGCCAGCAGTGGGACACAGGGTATCATCTACGAGCAGTACTTC

clone_size: .
v_call: TRBV2
j_call: TRBJ2-5
d_call: TRBD1
cdr3_aa: CASSTGQGRKTQYF
cdr3_nt: TGTGCCAGCAGTACTGGACAGGGGAGGAAGACCCAGTACTTC

clone_size: .
v_call: TRBV10-3
j_call: TRBJ2-7
d_call: TRBD2
cdr3_aa: CAISPGGIPYEQYF
cdr3_nt: TGTGCCATCTCACCCGGGGGGATACCCTACGAGCAGTACTTC

clone_size: .
v_call: TRBV11-2
j_call: TRBJ2-7
d_call: TRBD1
cdr3_aa: CASSRRQGSSYEQYF
cdr3_nt: TGTGCCAGCAGTAGAAGACAGGGGAGCTCCTACGAGCAGTACTTC

clone_size: once
v_call: TRBV6-5
j_call: TRBJ2-1
d_call: .
cdr3_aa: CASRKGGSYNEQFF
cdr3_nt: TGTGCCAGCAGAAAGGGGGGGAGCTACAATGAGCAGTTCTTC

clone_size: .
v_call: TRBV5-1
j_call: TRBJ2-1
d_call: .
cdr3_aa: CASSLASGLEQFF
cdr3_nt: TGCGCCAGCAGCTTGGCCTCAGGTCTTGAGCAGTTCTTC

clone_size: .
v_call: TRBV4-1
j_call: TRBJ1-2
d_call: TRBD1
cdr3_aa: CASSQSGGSYGYTF
cdr3_nt: TGCGCCAGCAGCCAGTCAGGGGGAAGTTATGGCTACACCTTC

clone_size: .
v_call: TRBV6-6
j_call: TRBJ2-7
d_call: TRBD2
cdr3_aa: CASSPGGNPYEQYF
cdr3_nt: TGTGCCAGCAGTCCCGGGGGGAACCCCTACGAGCAGTACTTC

clone_size: .
v_call: TRBV7-6
j_call: TRBJ2-7
d_call: .
cdr3_aa: CASSSGDRYEQYF
cdr3_nt: TGTGCCAGCAGCTCAGGGGACCGCTACGAGCAGTACTTC

clone_size: .
v_call: TRBV2
j_call: TRBJ2-3
d_call: .
cdr3_aa: CASSAPNTDTQYF
cdr3_nt: TGTGCCAGCAGTGCGCCTAACACAGATACGCAGTATTTT

clone_size: .
v_call: TRBV5-8
j_call: TRBJ2-7
d_call: .
cdr3_aa: CASRAWGAVGYEQYF
cdr3_nt: TGTGCCAGCCGGGCCTGGGGCGCCGTGGGCTACGAGCAGTACTTC

clone_size: .
v_call: TRBV28
j_call: TRBJ2-3
d_call: TRBD2
cdr3_aa: CASSLPRTSPEDTQYF
cdr3_nt: TGTGCCAGCAGTTTACCCCGGACTAGCCCAGAGGATACGCAGTATTTT

clone_size: .
v_call: TRBV7-3
j_call: TRBJ2-3
d_call: .
cdr3_aa: CASSERGAVTDTQYF
cdr3_nt: TGTGCCAGCAGCGAGCGAGGGGCAGTCACAGATACGCAGTATTTT